These 5 T cell receptor beta chains originate from one sample sequenced in a study of cytomegalovirus exposure and HLA in healthy donors. Amplification used 60 Vbeta primers and 13 Jbeta primers. TCRdb's table, derived via immunoSEQ multiplex PCR, lists solely in-frame clones and lacks some. The top ten hold approximately 0.98% of the sample, which has about 160,000 clones, 84% seen once. Material for sequencing was PBMCs. The receptor source for this set is a man aged 30 to 39 in good health and CMV-seronegative.

The chain employs TRBV2 and TRBJ1-1, with D uncertain. Germline CDR1 and CDR2: SNHLY and FYNNEI. There are 13 residues in the CDR3. The germline V and J ends were trimmed by 5 bases and 0 bases, with 7 bases remaining between them. DNA for the CDR3: TGTGCCAGCAGTCGGGAAGTGAACACTGAAGCTTTCTTT. Residues: CASSREVNTEAFF.

The chain uses TRBV6-1 and TRBJ1-4; D unclear. Between the trimmed V and J ends, which lost 7 bases and 8 bases, there was a span of 14 bases. CDR3 length equals 13 residues. CDR1 is MNHNS, CDR2 SASEGT, per germline. The CDR3 DNA is TGTGCCAGCAAACAGAATTCATGGGAAAAACTGTTTTTT. It is translated as CASKQNSWEKLFF.

This chain joins TRBV28 and TRBJ2-5; the match to TRBD2 covers 11 bases. Germline V gene sequence: CDR1 MDHEN, CDR2 SYDVKM. The V and J ends lost 7 bases and 4 bases, in that order; junction bases with no gene match: 5. CDR3 length equals 14 residues. CDR3 amino acids: CASNLAGGLETQYF. The DNA of the CDR3 is TGTGCCAGCAACCTAGCGGGGGGCTTAGAGACCCAGTACTTC. Full variable domain (remainder filled in from reference TRBV28 and TRBJ2-5): DVKVTQSSRYLVKRTGEKVFLECVQDMDHENMFWYRQDPGLGLRLIYFSYDVKMKEKGDIPEGYSVSREKKERFSLILESASTNQTSMYLCASNLAGGLETQYFGPGTRLLVL.

The rearrangement joins TRBV14 to TRBJ2-1; a weak D match, TRBD2 (6 bases). The V end lost 0 bases, the J end lost 9 bases, and 12 bases lay between the germline ends. Germline values: CDR1 SGHDN, CDR2 FVKESK. The CDR3 consists of 14 residues. CDR3 DNA sequence: TGTGCCAGCAGCCAAGAGACTAGAGCTATTGAGCAGTTCTTC. It yields the protein CASSQETRAIEQFF.

The CDR3 DNA follows: TGTGCCACCAGCTTTTCTGAGCGGATCTACAATGAGCAGTTCTTC. This translates into CATSFSERIYNEQFF. The chain combines TRBV15 with TRBJ2-1; maybe TRBD2 (5 bases). Germline CDR1 and CDR2: LNHNV and YYDKDF (reference sequence). Trimming cost V 5 bases and J 3 bases, with 14 bases left between them. The CDR3 is made up of 15 amino acids.